The 21 T cell receptor beta chains below were found in one sample sequenced in a study of blood T cell repertoires in COVID-19 (dated by TCRdb to about 2020). Libraries were prepared through the immunoSEQ multiplex PCR assay. What TCRdb holds here is the immuneACCESS table cut down to in-frame rearrangements. Part of the clones is not present; checked against another copy, under half of the missing clones reflect an unresolved V gene, and the others are unexplained. Within this sample are fewer than 300,000 clones, with 80% to 85% of them counted one time only. Jointly, the top ten make up about 15% of the sample. The sequencing input was peripheral blood. The receptor source for this set is a person aged 70 to 79 with COVID-19, enrolled during active disease.

This chain connects TRBV7-2 to TRBJ1-2; tentatively, D is TRBD1 (5 bases). CDR1 and CDR2 from the germline V gene are SGHTA and FQGNSA. The V and J ends lost 4 bases and 1 base respectively, with 13 bases between them. The CDR3 extends over 15 amino acids. The CDR3 spells CASSSGVGGNYGYTF. The DNA of the CDR3 is TGTGCCAGCAGCTCCGGTGTGGGGGGTAACTATGGCTACACCTTC.

This chain connects TRBV19 to TRBJ2-7; tentative D call: TRBD1 (6 bases). The CDR3 contains 13 residues. Germline loops: CDR1 LNHDA, CDR2 SQIVND (reference sequence). Trimming left V 4 bases short and J 3 bases short, with 10 bases between. CDR3 sequence reads: CASSTQQGYEQYF. Here the CDR3 DNA reads TGTGCCAGTAGTACCCAACAGGGCTACGAGCAGTACTTC. Based on the CDR3 plus reference TRBV19 and TRBJ2-7, the full variable domain is DGGITQSPKYLFRKEGQNVTLSCEQNLNHDAMYWYRQDPGQGLRLIYYSQIVNDFQKGDIAEGYSVSREKKESFPLTVTSAQKNPTAFYLCASSTQQGYEQYFGPGTRLTVT.

The V call is TRBV6-6, the J call TRBJ2-5, with 9 bases fitting TRBD1. CDR3 length equals 15 residues. Germline V lookup: CDR1 MNHNY, CDR2 SVGAGI (reference sequence). J was trimmed by 5 bases and V by 4 bases; bases with no gene match: 8. The CDR3 spells CASSSRQGVRETQYF. CDR3 nucleotide sequence: TGTGCCAGCAGTTCCAGACAGGGGGTTAGGGAGACCCAGTACTTC.

The chain links TRBV11-3 to TRBJ2-1; D remains ambiguous. V was trimmed by 5 bases and J by 3 bases, leaving 11 bases between them. The CDR3 spans 14 residues. Germline CDR1 reads SGHNT; CDR2 reads YENEEA. In DNA form, the CDR3 reads TGTGCCAGCAGCGACCGACTGGGCTACAATGAGCAGTTCTTC. Amino acids: CASSDRLGYNEQFF.

The J gene is TRBJ2-7, the V gene TRBV28; 8 bases are a match to TRBD1. Germline CDR1 is MDHEN and CDR2 is SYDVKM. Losses at the gene ends were 5 bases for V and 4 bases for J; bases not matched to a gene: 13. The CDR3 consists of 16 residues. CDR3 sequence reads: CASSVTYRGRWYEQYF. The DNA of the CDR3 is TGTGCCAGCAGTGTCACGTACAGGGGGAGGTGGTACGAGCAGTACTTC.

This CDR3 reads CASSLAGNGDSPLHF. DNA of the CDR3: TGTGCCAGCAGCTTAGCTGGCAATGGAGATTCACCCCTCCACTTT. The V call is TRBV7-6, the J call TRBJ1-6; D unclear. This CDR3 is built from 15 residues. Deletions cut 0 bases from V and 8 bases from J, with 11 bases between. Germline lookup yields CDR1 SGHVS and CDR2 FNYEAQ.

This rearrangement joins TRBV5-1 to TRBJ2-3, with 9 positions matching TRBD2. Germline loops: CDR1 SGHRS, CDR2 YFSETQ. With 4 bases clipped from V and 3 bases from J, the junction kept 9 bases outside the gene matches. The CDR3 contains 16 residues. CDR3 sequence reads: CASSQGTSGPTDTQYF. The DNA for the CDR3 is TGCGCCAGCAGCCAAGGCACTAGCGGGCCAACAGATACGCAGTATTTT.

This chain links TRBV24-1 with TRBJ2-6; 7 nucleotides match TRBD1. CDR3 length: 18 amino acids. Germline V gene lookup returns CDR1 KGHDR and CDR2 SFDVKD. Trimming took 4 bases from V and 3 from J; bases not matched to a gene: 11. The CDR3 is CATSDPGQVVFGANVLTF. Here the CDR3 DNA reads TGTGCCACCAGTGACCCAGGACAGGTGGTGTTTGGGGCCAACGTCCTGACTTTC.

The chain has TRBV4-3 and TRBJ1-2; D is uncertain. Germline values: CDR1 LGHNA, CDR2 YSLEER. V shed 1 base and J shed 6 bases, with 18 bases lying between them. The CDR3 length is 16 residues. The CDR3 DNA reads TGCGCCAGCAGCCAAGTAAAATCAGGTTTTGTGGATGGCTACACCTTC. Its translation: CASSQVKSGFVDGYTF.

The CDR3 nucleotides read TGTGCCAGCAGCTCGGGGGGTCCGAACACTGAAGCTTTCTTT. This sequence encodes CASSSGGPNTEAFF. The chain combines TRBV7-3 with TRBJ1-1, with a tentative D call TRBD1 (5 bases). Germline V gene sequence: CDR1 SGHTA, CDR2 FQGTGA. The CDR3 has 14 amino acids. The V and J ends lost 4 bases and 1 base respectively, with 10 bases between them.

The J gene is TRBJ2-3, the V gene TRBV5-1; D uncertain. CDR3 length: 12 residues. CDR1 and CDR2 from the germline V gene are SGHRS and YFSETQ. The V end lost 3 bases, the J end lost 4 bases, and 6 bases lay between the germline ends. The CDR3 sequence is CASSSKSDTQYF. The CDR3 DNA reads TGCGCCAGCAGCTCTAAATCAGATACGCAGTATTTT.

J is TRBJ1-5 and V is TRBV4-1; 7 bases fit TRBD1. V trimming: 4 bases; J trimming: 5 bases; junction bases outside the gene matches: 8. Per germline, CDR1 MGHRA and CDR2 YSYEKL. The CDR3 extends over 15 amino acids. CDR3 region: CASSRLDREDQPQHF. The CDR3 DNA reads as TGCGCCAGCAGCCGGCTAGACAGGGAGGATCAGCCCCAGCATTTT.

The J gene is TRBJ1-6, the V gene TRBV6-5; 8 positions match TRBD1. This CDR3 is built from 15 residues. The germline gives CDR1 MNHEY, CDR2 SVGAGI. The V segment lost 2 bases and the J segment 7 bases; nucleotides outside the gene matches: 4. The CDR3 bases are TGTGCCAGCAGTTACCGACAGGGGAAGAATTCACCCCTCCACTTT. This sequence encodes CASSYRQGKNSPLHF.

V is TRBV15 and J is TRBJ1-1; the D gene is possibly TRBD1 (6 bases). V was clipped by 1 base and J by 0 bases, with 9 bases between them. The CDR3 covers 15 residues. The germline V gene encodes CDR1 LNHNV and CDR2 YYDKDF (reference sequence). The DNA for the CDR3 is TGTGCCACCAGCAGAGGACAGGCCTTGAACACTGAAGCTTTCTTT. This translates into CATSRGQALNTEAFF.

This clone showed up just a few times. The rearrangement joins TRBV7-3 to TRBJ2-3; 10 bases are shared with TRBD2. V gave up 5 bases and J gave up 2 bases; unmatched junction bases: 4. Germline lookup yields CDR1 SGHTA and CDR2 FQGTGA. The CDR3 totals 15 residues. The CDR3 protein is CASSAGLADTDTQYF. The DNA of the CDR3 is TGTGCCAGCAGCGCCGGACTAGCGGACACAGATACGCAGTATTTT. Based on the CDR3 plus reference TRBV7-3 and TRBJ2-3, the full variable domain is GAGVSQTPSNKVTEKGKYVELRCDPISGHTALYWYRQSLGQGPEFLIYFQGTGAADDSGLPNDRFFAVRPEGSVSTLKIQRTERGDSAVYLCASSAGLADTDTQYFGPGTRLTVL.

In nucleotides, the CDR3 is TGTGCCAGCAGTTTATCGTGGGGGGGCGAATACGAGCAGTACTTC. Translation gives CASSLSWGGEYEQYF. The chain employs TRBV27 and TRBJ2-7; D is possibly TRBD2 (7 bases). This CDR3 comprises 15 residues. The V end lost 0 bases, the J end lost 4 bases, and 13 bases lay between the germline ends. The germline V gene has CDR1 MNHEY and CDR2 SMNVEV (reference sequence).

Notes on this clone: Other DNA sequences in this sample translate to the same CDR3. V is TRBV6-5 and J is TRBJ2-7; a possible D gene is TRBD1 (6 bases). The CDR3 runs 14 residues. The germline gives CDR1 MNHEY, CDR2 SVGAGI. V lost 5 bases and J lost 0, with 11 bases in between. CDR3 DNA: TGTGCCAGCAGTCCCCAGGGGAGCTCCTACGAGCAGTACTTC. It yields the protein CASSPQGSSYEQYF.

The rearrangement links TRBV18 to TRBJ1-2; possibly TRBD1 for D (6 bases). Germline V gene sequence: CDR1 KGHSH, CDR2 LQKENI. V lost 3 bases and J lost 4, with 9 bases in between. The CDR3 spans 13 residues. The CDR3 region has the DNA TGTGCCAGCTCACCTGAGGACAGCTATGGCTACACCTTC. Translating gives CASSPEDSYGYTF.

J is TRBJ1-3 and V is TRBV29-1, with 7 positions matching TRBD1. Germline-derived CDR1 and CDR2 are SQVTM and ANQGSEA. V gave up 6 bases and J gave up 0 bases; unmatched junction bases: 5. The length of the CDR3 is 14 residues. CDR3 amino acids: CSVARTGSGNTIYF. CDR3 coding DNA: TGCAGCGTGGCCCGGACAGGCTCTGGAAACACCATATATTTT.

CDR3 in amino acids: CASSQRNRGYTGELFF. For the CDR3, the DNA is TGTGCCAGCAGTCAAAGAAACCGGGGTTACACCGGGGAGCTGTTTTTT. The chain links TRBV27 to TRBJ2-2, with D perhaps TRBD2 (5 bases). This CDR3 region has 16 residues. Germline CDR1 and CDR2: MNHEY and SMNVEV (reference sequence). V gave up 5 bases and J gave up 3 bases, with 16 bases separating them.

The V call is TRBV3-1 (or the pseudogene TRBV3-2), the J call TRBJ2-7; perhaps TRBD1 as D (6 bases). Trimming pared 0 bases from V and 0 bases from J, leaving 12 bases between. The germline V gene encodes CDR1 LGHDT and CDR2 YNNKEL (reference sequence). CDR3 length equals 16 residues. This chain's CDR3 is CASSQDSTGSSYEQYF. The CDR3 DNA sequence: TGTGCCAGCAGCCAAGATTCCACAGGGAGCTCCTACGAGCAGTACTTC.